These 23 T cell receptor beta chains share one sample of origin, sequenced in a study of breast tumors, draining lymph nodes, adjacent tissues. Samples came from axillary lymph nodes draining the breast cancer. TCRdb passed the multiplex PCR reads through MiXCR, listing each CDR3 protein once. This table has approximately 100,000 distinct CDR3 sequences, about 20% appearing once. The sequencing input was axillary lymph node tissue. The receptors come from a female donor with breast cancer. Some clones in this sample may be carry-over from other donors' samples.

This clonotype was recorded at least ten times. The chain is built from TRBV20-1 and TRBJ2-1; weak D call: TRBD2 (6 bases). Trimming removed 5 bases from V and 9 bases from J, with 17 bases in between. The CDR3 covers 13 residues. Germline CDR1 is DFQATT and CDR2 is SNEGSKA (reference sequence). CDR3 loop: CSAGGRANAEQFF. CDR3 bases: TGCAGTGCTGGGGGGAGAGCCAATGCTGAGCAGTTCTTC.

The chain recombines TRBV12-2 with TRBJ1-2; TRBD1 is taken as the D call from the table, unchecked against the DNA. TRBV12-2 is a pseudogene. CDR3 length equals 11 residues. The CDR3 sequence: CASRLPGGYTF. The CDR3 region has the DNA TGTGCAAGTCGCTTACCCGGGGGCTACACCTTC.

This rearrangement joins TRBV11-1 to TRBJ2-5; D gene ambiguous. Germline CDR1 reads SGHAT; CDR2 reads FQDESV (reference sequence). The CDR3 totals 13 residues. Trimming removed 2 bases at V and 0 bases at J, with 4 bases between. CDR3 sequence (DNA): TGTGCCAGCAGCTTAAGTTACCAAGAGACCCAGTACTTC. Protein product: CASSLSYQETQYF.

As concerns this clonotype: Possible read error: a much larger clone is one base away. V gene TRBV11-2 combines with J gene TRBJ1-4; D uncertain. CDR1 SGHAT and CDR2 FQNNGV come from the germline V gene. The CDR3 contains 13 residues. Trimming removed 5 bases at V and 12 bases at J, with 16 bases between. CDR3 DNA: TGTGCCAGCAGCCCCAGGCTACAAGAGGAACTGTTTTTT. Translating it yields CASSPRLQEELFF.

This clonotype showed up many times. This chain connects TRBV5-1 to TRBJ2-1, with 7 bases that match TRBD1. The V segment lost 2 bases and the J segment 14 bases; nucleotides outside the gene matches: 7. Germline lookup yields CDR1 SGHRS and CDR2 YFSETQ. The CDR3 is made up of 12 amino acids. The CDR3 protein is CASSLDTGAKFF. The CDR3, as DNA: TGCGCCAGCAGCTTAGACACAGGGGCAAAGTTCTTC.

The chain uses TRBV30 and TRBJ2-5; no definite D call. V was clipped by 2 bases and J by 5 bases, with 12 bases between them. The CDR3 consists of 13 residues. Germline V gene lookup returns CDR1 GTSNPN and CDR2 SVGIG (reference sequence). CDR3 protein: CAWSTTVWETQYF. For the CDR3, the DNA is TGTGCCTGGAGTACTACCGTTTGGGAGACCCAGTACTTC.

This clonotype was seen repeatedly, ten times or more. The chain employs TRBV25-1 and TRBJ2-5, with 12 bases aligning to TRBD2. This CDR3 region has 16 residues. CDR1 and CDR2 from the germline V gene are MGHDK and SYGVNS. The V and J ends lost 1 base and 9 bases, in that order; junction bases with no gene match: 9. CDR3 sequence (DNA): TGTGCCAGCAGTGAATCCGGACTAGCGGGGCCCAGGCCCCAGTACTTC. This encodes CASSESGLAGPRPQYF.

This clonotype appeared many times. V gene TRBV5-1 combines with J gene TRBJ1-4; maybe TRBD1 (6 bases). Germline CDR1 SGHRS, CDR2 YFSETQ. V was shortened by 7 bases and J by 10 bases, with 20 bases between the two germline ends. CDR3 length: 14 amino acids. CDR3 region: CASSKGEHGVKLFF. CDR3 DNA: TGCGCCAGCTCGAAGGGGGAACATGGGGTAAAACTGTTTTTT.

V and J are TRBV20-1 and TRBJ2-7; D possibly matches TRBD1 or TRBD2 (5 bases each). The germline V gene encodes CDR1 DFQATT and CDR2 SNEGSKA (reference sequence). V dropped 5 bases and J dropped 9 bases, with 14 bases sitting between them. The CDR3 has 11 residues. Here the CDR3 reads CSAPAGRAQYF. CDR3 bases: TGCAGTGCTCCGGCGGGCAGGGCGCAGTACTTC.

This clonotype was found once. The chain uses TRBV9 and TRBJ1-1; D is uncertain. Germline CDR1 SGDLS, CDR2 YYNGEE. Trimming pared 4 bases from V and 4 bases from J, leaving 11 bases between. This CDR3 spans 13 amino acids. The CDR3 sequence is CASSPISGTEAFF. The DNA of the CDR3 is TGTGCCAGCAGCCCTATCTCTGGCACTGAAGCTTTCTTT.

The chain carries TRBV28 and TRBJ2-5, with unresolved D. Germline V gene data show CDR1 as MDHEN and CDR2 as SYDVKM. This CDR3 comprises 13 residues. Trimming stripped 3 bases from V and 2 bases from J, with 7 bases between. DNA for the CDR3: TGTGCCAGCAGTTTGGTGGGGCAAGAGACCCAGTACTTC. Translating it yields CASSLVGQETQYF. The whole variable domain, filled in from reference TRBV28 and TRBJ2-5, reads DVKVTQSSRYLVKRTGEKVFLECVQDMDHENMFWYRQDPGLGLRLIYFSYDVKMKEKGDIPEGYSVSREKKERFSLILESASTNQTSMYLCASSLVGQETQYFGPGTRLLVL.

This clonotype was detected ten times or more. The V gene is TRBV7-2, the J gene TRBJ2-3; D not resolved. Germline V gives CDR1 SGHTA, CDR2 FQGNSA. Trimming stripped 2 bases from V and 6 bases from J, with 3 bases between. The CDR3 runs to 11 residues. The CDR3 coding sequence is TGTGCCAGCAGCTTAATCGATACGCAGTATTTT. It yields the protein CASSLIDTQYF.

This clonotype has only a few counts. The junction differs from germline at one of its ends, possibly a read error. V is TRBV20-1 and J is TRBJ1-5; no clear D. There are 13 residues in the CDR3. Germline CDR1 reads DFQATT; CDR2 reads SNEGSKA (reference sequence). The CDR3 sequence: CSAWGDSNLPQHF. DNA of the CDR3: TGCAGTGCGTGGGGAGATAGCAATCTGCCCCAGCATTTT.

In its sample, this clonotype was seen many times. This chain's CDR3 is CASSIRPGASNQPQHF. CDR3 nucleotide sequence: TGTGCCAGTAGTATTCGGCCAGGCGCTAGCAATCAGCCCCAGCATTTT. The V gene is TRBV19, the J gene TRBJ1-5, with D unresolved. Germline loops: CDR1 LNHDA, CDR2 SQIVND (reference sequence). The CDR3 is made up of 16 amino acids. Between the trimmed V and J ends, which lost 3 bases and 0 bases, there was a span of 12 bases.

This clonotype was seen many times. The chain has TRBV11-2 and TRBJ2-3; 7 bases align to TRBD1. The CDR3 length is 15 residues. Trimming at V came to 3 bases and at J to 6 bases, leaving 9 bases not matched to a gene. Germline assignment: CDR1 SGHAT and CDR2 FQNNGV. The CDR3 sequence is CASSFDGTVVDTQYF. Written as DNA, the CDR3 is TGTGCCAGCAGCTTCGATGGGACAGTAGTCGATACGCAGTATTTT.

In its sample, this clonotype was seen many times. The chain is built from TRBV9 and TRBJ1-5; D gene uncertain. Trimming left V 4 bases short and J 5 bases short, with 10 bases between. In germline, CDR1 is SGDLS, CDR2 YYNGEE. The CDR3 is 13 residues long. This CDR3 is CASSLSGDQPQHF. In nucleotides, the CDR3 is TGTGCCAGCAGCCTCTCGGGAGATCAGCCCCAGCATTTT.

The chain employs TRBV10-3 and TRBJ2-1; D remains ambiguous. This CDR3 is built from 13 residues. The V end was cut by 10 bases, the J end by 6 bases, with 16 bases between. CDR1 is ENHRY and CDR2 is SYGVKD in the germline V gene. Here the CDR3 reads CATATVTFNEQFF. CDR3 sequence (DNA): TGTGCCACCGCTACGGTCACTTTCAATGAGCAGTTCTTC.

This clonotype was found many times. CDR3 sequence (DNA): TGCGCCAGCAGTCAGGGATTCACCGGGGAGCTGTTTTTT. Its protein is CASSQGFTGELFF. The J gene is TRBJ2-2, the V gene TRBV10-2; maybe TRBD1 (5 bases). The CDR3 has 13 residues. CDR1 and CDR2 (germline): WSHSY, SAAADI. The V end lost 5 bases, the J end lost 4 bases, and 8 bases lay between the germline ends.

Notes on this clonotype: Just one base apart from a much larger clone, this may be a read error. CDR3 protein: CASSRATGDSGANVLTF. The DNA for the CDR3 is TGTGCCAGTAGTCGAGCCACAGGGGATTCAGGGGCCAACGTCCTGACTTTC. This chain connects TRBV19 to TRBJ2-6; 7 nucleotides match TRBD1. The germline gives CDR1 LNHDA, CDR2 SQIVND (reference sequence). The ends lost 5 bases at V and 4 bases at J; junction bases unmatched: 11. The CDR3 totals 17 residues.

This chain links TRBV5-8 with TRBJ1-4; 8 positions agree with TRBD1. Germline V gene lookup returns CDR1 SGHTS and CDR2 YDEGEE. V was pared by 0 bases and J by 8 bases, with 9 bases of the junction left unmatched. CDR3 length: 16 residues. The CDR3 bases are TGTGCCAGCAGCTTGGGGACAGGGACCGGTAGGGAAAAACTGTTTTTT. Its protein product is CASSLGTGTGREKLFF.

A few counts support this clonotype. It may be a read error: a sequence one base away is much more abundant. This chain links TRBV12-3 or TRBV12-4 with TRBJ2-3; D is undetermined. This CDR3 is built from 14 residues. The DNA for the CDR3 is TGTGCCAGCAGTGGCCAGTTCCTCACAGATACGCAGTGTTTT. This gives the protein CASSGQFLTDTQCF.

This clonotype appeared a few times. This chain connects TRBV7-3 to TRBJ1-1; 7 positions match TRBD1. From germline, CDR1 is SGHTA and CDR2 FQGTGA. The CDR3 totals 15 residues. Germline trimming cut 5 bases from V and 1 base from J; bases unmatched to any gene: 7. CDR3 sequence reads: CASSPRTGPNTEAFF. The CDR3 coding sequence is TGTGCCAGCAGCCCCAGGACAGGACCGAACACTGAAGCTTTCTTT.

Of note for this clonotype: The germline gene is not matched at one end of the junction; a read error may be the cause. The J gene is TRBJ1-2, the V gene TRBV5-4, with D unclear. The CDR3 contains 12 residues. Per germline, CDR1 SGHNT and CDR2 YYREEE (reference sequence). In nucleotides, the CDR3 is TGTGCCAGCACCGGGCCGGACTATGGCTACATCTTC. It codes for CASTGPDYGYIF. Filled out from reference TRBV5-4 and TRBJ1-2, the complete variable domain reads ETGVTQSPTHLIKTRGQQVTLRCSSQSGHNTVSWYQQALGQGPQFIFQYYREEENGRGNFPPRFSGLQFPNYSSELNVNALELDDSALYLCASTGPDYGYIFGSGTRLTVV.